The sequence of this TCR beta chain was determined in a study of read filtering for tumor transcriptome and immune sequencing. Background on the study: TCR-mapped reads were about 4.05 to 10.27 million with IR-seq versus roughly 80 to 1273 with RNA-seq.

Molecular barcoded adaptors covering alpha/delta and beta/gamma chains were used on 400 to 450 ng RNA. TCRdb called the reads again in MiXCR, with one record for every CDR3 protein. The data show 93,000 or so distinct CDR3 sequences, around a fifth seen once. This clonotype was counted at least ten times. The antigen remains undetermined. Broader study findings: This fraction held mixed bone marrow immune cells after CD138-negative sorting. Roughly 82% of IR-seq clonotypes had a single read, yet these held about 3.5% of reads. Compared with RNA-seq, IR-seq gave much higher clonotype depth and reliability.

The CDR3 extends over 12 amino acids. Per the germline V gene, CDR1 is SNHLY and CDR2 is FYNNEI. The junction had 4 bases not matched to a gene; V was cut back by 7 bases and J by 5 bases. The chain uses TRBV2 and TRBJ1-2; 7 bases match TRBD1. This clonotype was obtained from a donor aged 40 or older with multiple myeloma. Sequencing input: a population of CD138-negative cells sorted from bone marrow. DNA of the CDR3: TGTGCCAGCAATGAGGGGGCTTATGGCTACACCTTC. This gives the protein CASNEGAYGYTF.